This section outlines one T cell receptor (beta chain) sequence together with its context. The antigen is not known. Before sequencing, viral peptide pools were used by the ViraFEST assay to expand antigen-specific CD4+ T cells. Investigators separated out CD4+ T cells once around nine days of culture had passed. The person acquired a PCR-confirmed SARS-CoV-2 infection between March and December 2020. The sample originates from a study of vaccination effects on CD4 cells after COVID-19. Findings and caveats of the study: Marked clonal contraction of infection- and vaccine-induced clones was seen late after vaccination.

The assay was immunoSEQ multiplex PCR, and TCRdb's table has in-frame clones only and misses some. The table includes 30,000 or so clones, 72% detected once. The source was CD4+ T cells from PBMCs cultured with a peptide pool, collected before COVID-19 vaccination. The origin of this receptor is a human donor who had a prior SARS-CoV-2 infection.

The CDR3 loop is CASSEEGTGNQPQHF. In nucleotides, the CDR3 is TGTGCCAGCAGTGAAGAAGGTACGGGCAATCAGCCCCAGCATTTT. The chain links TRBV2 to TRBJ1-5; D remains unclear. The germline gives CDR1 SNHLY, CDR2 FYNNEI. The CDR3 covers 15 residues. Deletions cut 1 base from V and 2 bases from J, with 9 bases between.